This T cell receptor (beta chain) was retrieved from a study of T cells expressing NK-cell markers. Study overall: With respect to HCMV, seven of the eight sequenced donors were seropositive, and one was seronegative.

TCRdb reprocessed the 5' RACE reads, with one entry per CDR3 protein and no DNA. The sample holds approximately 460,000 distinct CDR3 sequences. The CDR3 length is 16 residues. Germline CDR1 is SEHNR and CDR2 is FQNEAQ (reference sequence). The chain couples TRBV7-9 to TRBJ1-1. The clonotype originates from a woman aged 18-70 years in good health. Material for sequencing was blood T cells: a sorted CD56 or NKG2C T cell subset, CD4+ or CD8+ T cells, or bulk PBMC T cells (not recorded which). CDR3 residues: CASSVEARLGNTEAFF.